Included here is one TCR beta chain sequence, with context. The antigen remains undetermined. Germline V lookup: CDR1 LNHDA, CDR2 SQIVND (reference sequence). V lost 1 base, J lost 0 bases, and 7 bases stayed unmatched. The CDR3 covers 18 residues. The data originate from a study of T cell repertoires in cytomegalovirus infection. For the study at large: Public TCR beta signatures marked donors with CMV infection and the matching HLA. Study outcomes and limitations: There were HLA-C-restricted CMV-specific TCR beta clonotypes dominating the ex vivo response. The cumulative frequency of public TCR beta families identified carriers of CMV plus the relevant HLA.

TCRdb processed the reads anew with MiXCR; each CDR3 protein has one entry. The profile shows about 220,000 distinct CDR3 sequences, around 35% of them singletons. This TCR was recovered from a human donor in good health (CMV status not recorded). Some clones in this sample may be carry-over from other donors' samples. This sample comprised CD8+ T cells from cultured PBMCs, obtained from culture after CMV antigen stimulation. The rearrangement uses TRBV19 and TRBJ2-5; 11 bases fit TRBD2. The CDR3 spells CASSIAYSGLADQETQYF. In DNA form, the CDR3 reads TGTGCCAGTAGTATAGCGTACTCGGGACTAGCGGACCAAGAGACCCAGTACTTC.